Listed below are T cell receptor beta chains from one sample, sequenced in a study of radiation and T cells in renal cell carcinoma. Sequencing used immunoSEQ multiplex PCR; TCRdb keeps in-frame clones, though not all of them. The repertoire consists of around 180,000 clones, with 88% occurring once and the leading ten covering approximately 10%. Source: blood, taken from a patient whose treatment included radiotherapy and nephrectomy. The source is a woman aged 50 to 65 with renal cell carcinoma. Each CDR3 is given with its conserved first and last residue. D genes are given only for firm matches.

.,TRBJ1-1,TRBV6-1,10,CASSEAEAFF,TGTGCCAGCAGTGAAGCAGAAGCTTTCTTT
.,TRBJ2-5,TRBV6-1,17,CASSEPVGVGGQETQYF,TGTGCCAGCAGTGAGCCGGTAGGGGTCGGGGGACAAGAGACCCAGTACTTC
.,TRBJ2-6,TRBV19,14,CASKSSSGANVLTF,TGTGCCAGTAAAAGTTCCTCTGGGGCCAACGTCCTGACTTTC
.,TRBJ2-2,TRBV29-1,13,CSVEVVSPGELFF,TGCAGCGTTGAAGTGGTCTCGCCCGGGGAGCTGTTTTTT
.,TRBJ2-5,TRBV2,13,CASSELRIETQYF,TGTGCCAGCAGTGAGTTACGTATAGAGACCCAGTACTTC
.,TRBJ2-3,TRBV7-9,18,CASSPLSFGQLNTDTQYF,TGTGCCAGCAGCCCCCTATCCTTCGGACAGCTTAACACAGATACGCAGTATTTT
TRBD2,TRBJ2-4,TRBV6-1,15,CASSGRGGVKNIQYF,TGTGCCAGCAGTGGACGCGGGGGTGTCAAAAACATTCAGTACTTC
TRBD1,TRBJ1-6,TRBV13,15,CASSRTGSYQSPLHF,TGTGCCAGCAGCCGGACAGGGTCGTATCAATCACCCCTCCACTTT
TRBD1,TRBJ2-2,TRBV5-8,15,CASSLVQGATGELFF,TGTGCCAGCAGCTTGGTCCAGGGGGCGACCGGGGAGCTGTTTTTT
.,TRBJ2-2,TRBV6-4,14,CASELDFNTGELFF,TGTGCCAGTGAACTAGACTTCAACACCGGGGAGCTGTTTTTT
.,TRBJ1-5,TRBV10-2,13,CASSLGSNQPQHF,TGCGCCAGCAGTCTAGGTAGCAATCAGCCCCAGCATTTT
TRBD1,TRBJ1-4,TRBV7-2,15,CASSRSTGGDEKLFF,TGTGCCAGCAGCCGCTCTACAGGGGGGGACGAAAAACTGTTTTTT
TRBD2,TRBJ2-5,TRBV7-2,16,CASSWAGGAVQETQYF,TGTGCCAGCAGCTGGGCGGGGGGCGCAGTCCAAGAGACCCAGTACTTC
.,TRBJ2-3,TRBV6-1,12,CASVVGPDTQYF,TGTGCCAGCGTGGTGGGTCCAGATACGCAGTATTTT